Listed below are T cell receptor beta chains from one sample, sequenced in a study of PD-L1 blockade in urothelial cancer. The table came from immunoSEQ multiplex PCR; TCRdb's copy has only in-frame clones and leaves some out. The sample consists of 84,000 or so clones, 85% to 90% of them appearing once. The starting material was PBMCs, obtained around atezolizumab (anti-PD-L1) treatment. All receptors come from a man aged 60 to 75 with urothelial cancer. The CDR3 runs from the conserved cysteine through the conserved F or W. Fields, in order: J gene, D gene, clone size, V gene, CDR3 DNA, CDR3 protein. The D gene is left open where the match is weak. The listing skips clone size in some rows; elsewhere it reads once, few, many or a size class.

>TRBJ2-7|NA|NA|TRBV28
TGTGCCAGCCTGGTCTCGAACTCTGGCTCCTACGAGCAGTACTTC
CASLVSNSGSYEQYF
>TRBJ2-7|TRBD1|NA|TRBV11-3
TGTGCCAGCAGCAGACCGGGACAGGGGCCCTACGAGCAGTACTTC
CASSRPGQGPYEQYF
>TRBJ2-1|NA|NA|TRBV7-9
TGTGCCAGCAGCTTAGTTAGGGAGGCGAGTGAGCAGTTCTTC
CASSLVREASEQFF
>TRBJ2-2|NA|NA|TRBV5-1
TGCGCCAGCCAGGACAGAACGAACACCGGGGAGCTGTTTTTT
CASQDRTNTGELFF
>TRBJ1-4|NA|NA|TRBV7-2
TGTGCCAGCAGCTTACAGGGCAGCCATAATGAAAAACTGTTTTTT
CASSLQGSHNEKLFF
>TRBJ1-2|NA|NA|TRBV4-3
TGCGCCAGCAGCCAAGAAAGGGGTCTTAACTATGGCTACACCTTC
CASSQERGLNYGYTF
>TRBJ1-5|TRBD1|NA|TRBV6-1
TGTGCCAGCAGTGTATATCAGGGGGCTGTTCAGCCCCAGCATTTT
CASSVYQGAVQPQHF
>TRBJ1-1|NA|NA|TRBV5-6
TGTGCCAGCAGCCAAAACGGAGGGCCAAATGAAGCTTTCTTT
CASSQNGGPNEAFF
>TRBJ1-1|NA|few|TRBV19
TGTGCCAGTAGTATCCCCCGGGAGGTAAACACTGAAGCTTTCTTT
CASSIPREVNTEAFF
>TRBJ1-2|NA|NA|TRBV4-1
TGCGCCAGCAGCCAAGAACGTCCAGATGGCTACACCTTC
CASSQERPDGYTF
>TRBJ2-1|TRBD1|NA|TRBV5-1
TGCGCCAGCAGCTTGACGGACAGGGGCTCCTACAATGAGCAGTTCTTC
CASSLTDRGSYNEQFF
>TRBJ1-5|NA|NA|TRBV28
TGTGCCAGCAGTTCATCGGGCAGGGGTAATCAGCCCCAGCATTTT
CASSSSGRGNQPQHF
>TRBJ1-3|NA|NA|TRBV4-3
TGCGCCAGCAGCAGGGGCGGGGGTGATGGAAACACCATATATTTT
CASSRGGGDGNTIYF